Listed here is a single TCR beta chain. Original analysis: The authors estimated nucleated cell counts from reference gene primer amplification. The repertoire was sequenced with immunoSEQ multiplex PCR; TCRdb's copy has only in-frame clones and lacks some. That table is the source of V, J and clone size, and D and trimming were worked out from the DNA. In the table there are some 86,000 clones, 75% to 95% of which are singletons. CDR1 LNHDA and CDR2 SQIVND come from the germline V gene (reference sequence). Trimming stripped 10 bases from V and 7 bases from J, with 17 bases between. The CDR3 has 13 residues. The data derive from a study of blood T cell repertoires in COVID-19. Study information: The study drew acute and convalescent COVID-19 samples from the United States, Italy and Spain. From T cells, B-cell-depleted T cells, or PBMCs came the material, which was cDNA or gDNA.

The chain combines TRBV19 with TRBJ1-5; no definite D call. Sequenced material: peripheral blood. The clonotype comes from a human donor with active COVID-19. The donor label of this sample is uncertain. As DNA, the CDR3 is TGTGCCACAAAGGGTCGGGAAGGACAGCCCCAGCATTTT. This sequence encodes CATKGREGQPQHF. The full variable domain, in which reference TRBV19 and TRBJ1-5 provide the parts outside the CDR3, is DGGITQSPKYLFRKEGQNVTLSCEQNLNHDAMYWYRQDPGQGLRLIYYSQIVNDFQKGDIAEGYSVSREKKESFPLTVTSAQKNPTAFYLCATKGREGQPQHFGDGTRLSIL.